The entry below describes one T cell receptor beta chain. The antigen remains unidentified. This sample was taken from a study of cytomegalovirus exposure and HLA in healthy donors. Study context: Both the approximately 120 validation repertoires and the roughly 700 first-cohort repertoires used the same platform, as reported by a later analysis.

V trimming: 3 bases; J trimming: 3 bases; junction bases outside the gene matches: 7. The CDR3 runs 17 residues. CDR1 is MNHNS and CDR2 is SASEGT in the germline V gene. Study-wide results and limits: There were 150 or so TCR beta chains listed as cytomegalovirus-associated.

Sequencing was performed with immunoSEQ multiplex PCR; in TCRdb, only in-frame clones are kept and a portion is missing. The table shows roughly 70,000 clones, with 95% to 96% occurring only once. The V call is TRBV6-1, the J call TRBJ2-4; 11 nucleotides align to TRBD1. The TCR comes from a woman younger than 35 in good health and CMV-seropositive. The sequencing sample was made of PBMCs. CDR3 sequence: CASSDQGQGGVKNIQYF. The DNA of the CDR3 is TGTGCCAGCAGTGACCAGGGACAGGGGGGGGTCAAAAACATTCAGTACTTC.